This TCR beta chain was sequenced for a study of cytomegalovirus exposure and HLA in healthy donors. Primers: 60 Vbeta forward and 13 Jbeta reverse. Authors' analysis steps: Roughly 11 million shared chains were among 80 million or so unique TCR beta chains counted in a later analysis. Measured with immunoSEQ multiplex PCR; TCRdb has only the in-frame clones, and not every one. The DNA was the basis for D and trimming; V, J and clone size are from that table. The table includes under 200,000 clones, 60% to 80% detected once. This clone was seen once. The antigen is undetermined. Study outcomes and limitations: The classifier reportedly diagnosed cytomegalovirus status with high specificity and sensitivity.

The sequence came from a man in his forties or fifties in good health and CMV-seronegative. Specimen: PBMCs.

The CDR3 DNA is TGTGCCAGCAGTTTAGTCCGGGAGGTTCTCGATGAGCAGTTCTTC. Residues: CASSLVREVLDEQFF. The chain combines TRBV27 with TRBJ2-1; 7 bases are shared with TRBD2. CDR3 length: 15 amino acids. J was trimmed by 8 bases and V by 2 bases; bases with no gene match: 9. Germline loops: CDR1 MNHEY, CDR2 SMNVEV (reference sequence).